The rows below give T cell receptor beta chains drawn from one sample of a study of early T cells in non-severe SARS-CoV-2 infection. TCRdb fed the 5' RACE reads into MiXCR, producing one record per CDR3 protein. The repertoire holds tens of thousands of distinct CDR3 sequences, with roughly 6% as singletons. Source material: whole blood. These TCRs come from an adult who was a healthcare worker with PCR-confirmed SARS-CoV-2 infection or an uninfected control (not recorded which). Each CDR3 is given with its conserved first and last residue. Only part of the rows carry a size: once, few, many, or a class if the clone is expanded.

abundance	v_gene	CDR3aa
.	TRBV30	CAWSVLAGGPGELFF
many	TRBV11-3	CASSLDRAGELFF
many	TRBV6-5	CASSSPTGRQFF
many	TRBV3-1	CASSQDRGGWGEKLFF
many	TRBV7-9	CASSTQGFSEKLFF
.	TRBV12-3/TRBV12-4	CASSLSPLDTQYF
few	TRBV12-3/TRBV12-4	CASSFDRAGELFF
many	TRBV7-2	CASSLLGERGQPQHF
.	TRBV20-1	CSARGHGETQYF
.	TRBV7-9	CASSLAGAADTQYF
many	TRBV20-1	CSAIVPDTQYF
.	TRBV28	CASSPGIQIRPTDTQYF
many	TRBV7-2	CASSLGSSSSYEQYF
many	TRBV6-6	CASSDARTGRNTIYF
.	TRBV7-2	CASSLGASSYNSPLHF
many	TRBV10-2	CASRNESWDFGRVEKLFF
many	TRBV19	CASSSPTDTQYF
many	TRBV29-1	CSVRRGVSTNEKLFF
.	TRBV4-3	CASSATGQGFNEQFF
few	TRBV10-3	CAISDLRDWDPDTQYF
many	TRBV28	CASSITGASPLHF
.	TRBV20-1	CSATTTGARNQPQHF
many	TRBV12-3/TRBV12-4	CASSFGQGYTEAFF
many	TRBV5-1	CASSPYQGVGQETQYF
many	TRBV3-1	CASSLDPYNSPLHF
medium-sized	TRBV29-1	CSARDRGEQYF
few	TRBV12-3/TRBV12-4	CASTLRAGDETQYF
.	TRBV5-1	CASSLQMDEQFF
many	TRBV3-1	CASSQTPRGVEGYTF
.	TRBV5-6	CASSPGLAGDEQYF
.	TRBV6-5	CASMRGSRTHYGYTF
.	TRBV7-6	CASSLSTPNNNSPLHF
many	TRBV29-1	CSVVFDHKGDEQYF
few	TRBV20-1	CSAREAGISYNEQFF
many	TRBV6-2/TRBV6-3	CASSQSPRAGFTYEQYF
few	TRBV5-1	CASTRTGTSGGAEELFF
many	TRBV6-5	CASRSLQLAKNIQYF
many	TRBV4-2	CASSQHNPENTEAFF
many	TRBV13	CASSLGRGANEQFF
many	TRBV29-1	CSVEDRRAESTDTQYF
many	TRBV18	CASSPGTATNEKLFF
once	TRBV6-1	CASSDLLHSTDTQYF
medium-sized	TRBV5-1	CASSPSPLVQHGYTF
many	TRBV20-1	CSARRLGETQYF
many	TRBV20-1	CSARDLQNSGGAKQETQYF
.	TRBV19	CASSPRTSGGQLTQYF
many	TRBV18	CASSAGTVNTEAFF
many	TRBV6-5	CASSYGKPPDTQYF
many	TRBV27	CASSARTATNEKLFF
.	TRBV10-3	CAISGTLNEKLFF
many	TRBV29-1	CSVLRADTGELFF
few	TRBV12-3/TRBV12-4	CASSLAGQGPYEQYF
few	TRBV5-1	CASSPEPPSYEQYF
.	TRBV20-1	CSARDLVGADNEQFF
.	TRBV11-3	CASSLDSNPYNEQFF
many	TRBV20-1	CSARALTSGGHLSSYNEQFF
many	TRBV19	CASSGAASYNEQFF